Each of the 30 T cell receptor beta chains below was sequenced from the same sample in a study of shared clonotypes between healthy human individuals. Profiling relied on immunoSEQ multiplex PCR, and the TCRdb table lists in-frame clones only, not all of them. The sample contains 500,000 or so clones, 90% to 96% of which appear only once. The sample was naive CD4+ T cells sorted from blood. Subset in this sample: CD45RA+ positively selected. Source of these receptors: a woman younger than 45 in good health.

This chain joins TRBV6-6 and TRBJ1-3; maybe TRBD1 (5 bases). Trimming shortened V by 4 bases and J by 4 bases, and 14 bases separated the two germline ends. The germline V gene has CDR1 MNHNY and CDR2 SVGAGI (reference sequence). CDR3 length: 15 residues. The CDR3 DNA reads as TGTGCCAGCAGTTGGGGGGATGCGGGAGGAAACACCATATATTTT. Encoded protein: CASSWGDAGGNTIYF.

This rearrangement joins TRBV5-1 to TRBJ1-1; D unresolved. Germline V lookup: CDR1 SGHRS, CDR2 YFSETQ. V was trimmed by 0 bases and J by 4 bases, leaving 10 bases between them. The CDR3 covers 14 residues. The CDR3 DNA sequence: TGCGCCAGCAGCTTGGAACGGGAGGGCACTGAAGCTTTCTTT. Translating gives CASSLEREGTEAFF.

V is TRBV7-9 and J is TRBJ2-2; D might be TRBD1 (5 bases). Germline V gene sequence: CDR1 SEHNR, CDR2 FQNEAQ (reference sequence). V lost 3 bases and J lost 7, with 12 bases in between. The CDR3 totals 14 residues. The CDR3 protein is CASSFRAPGGELFF. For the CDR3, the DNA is TGTGCCAGCAGCTTCAGGGCCCCCGGCGGGGAGCTGTTTTTT.

The CDR3 spells CAISEAAGGPRNTDTQYF. CDR3 nucleotide sequence: TGTGCCATCAGTGAGGCCGCGGGAGGGCCGAGAAACACAGATACGCAGTATTTT. The chain has TRBV10-3 and TRBJ2-3; 9 bases are a match to TRBD2. The CDR3 has 18 residues. Germline loops: CDR1 ENHRY, CDR2 SYGVKD. V lost 2 bases to trimming and J lost 2 bases; unmatched junction nucleotides: 11.

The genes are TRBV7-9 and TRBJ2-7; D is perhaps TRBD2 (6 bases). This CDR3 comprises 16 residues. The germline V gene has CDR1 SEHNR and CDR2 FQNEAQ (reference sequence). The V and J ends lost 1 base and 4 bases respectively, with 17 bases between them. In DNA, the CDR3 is TGTGCCAGCAGCTTAGTGGTCGGAGGGCTGGCGTACGAGCAGTACTTC. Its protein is CASSLVVGGLAYEQYF. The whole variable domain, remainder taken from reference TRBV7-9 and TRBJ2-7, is DTGVSQNPRHKITKRGQNVTFRCDPISEHNRLYWYRQTLGQGPEFLTYFQNEAQLEKSRLLSDRFSAERPKGSFSTLEIQRTEQGDSAMYLCASSLVVGGLAYEQYFGPGTRLTVT.

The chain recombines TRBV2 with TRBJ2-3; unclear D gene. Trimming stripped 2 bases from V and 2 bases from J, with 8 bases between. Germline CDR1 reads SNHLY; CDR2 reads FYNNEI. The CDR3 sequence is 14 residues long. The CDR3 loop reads CASSETSVTDTQYF. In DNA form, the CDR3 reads TGTGCCAGCAGTGAAACGTCTGTCACAGATACGCAGTATTTT.

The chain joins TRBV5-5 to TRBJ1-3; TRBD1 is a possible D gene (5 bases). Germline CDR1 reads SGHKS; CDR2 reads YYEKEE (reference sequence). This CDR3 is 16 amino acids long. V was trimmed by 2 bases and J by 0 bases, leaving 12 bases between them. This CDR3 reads CASSFRDRSSGNTIYF. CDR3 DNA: TGTGCCAGCAGCTTCCGGGACCGATCCTCTGGAAACACCATATATTTT.

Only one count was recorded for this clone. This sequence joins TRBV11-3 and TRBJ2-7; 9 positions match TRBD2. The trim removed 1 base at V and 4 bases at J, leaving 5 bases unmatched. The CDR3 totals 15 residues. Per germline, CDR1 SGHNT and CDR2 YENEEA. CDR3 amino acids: CASSLALAGAYEQYF. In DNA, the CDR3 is TGTGCCAGCAGCTTAGCGTTAGCGGGAGCGTACGAGCAGTACTTC.

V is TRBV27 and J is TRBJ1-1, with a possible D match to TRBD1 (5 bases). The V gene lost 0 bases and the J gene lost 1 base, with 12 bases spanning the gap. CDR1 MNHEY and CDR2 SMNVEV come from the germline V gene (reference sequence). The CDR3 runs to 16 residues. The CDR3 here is CASSLSGRARNTEAFF. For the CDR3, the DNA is TGTGCCAGCAGTTTATCGGGACGAGCGCGGAACACTGAAGCTTTCTTT.

Here the CDR3 reads CASSYKGDGGELFF. CDR3 nucleotide sequence: TGTGCCAGCAGTTACAAGGGAGACGGGGGGGAGCTGTTTTTT. The V and J genes are TRBV6-6 and TRBJ2-2; tentatively, D is TRBD2 (5 bases). Germline-derived CDR1 and CDR2 are MNHNY and SVGAGI (reference sequence). This CDR3 region has 14 residues. The ends were cut back, 2 bases at V and 8 bases at J, with 12 bases in the middle.

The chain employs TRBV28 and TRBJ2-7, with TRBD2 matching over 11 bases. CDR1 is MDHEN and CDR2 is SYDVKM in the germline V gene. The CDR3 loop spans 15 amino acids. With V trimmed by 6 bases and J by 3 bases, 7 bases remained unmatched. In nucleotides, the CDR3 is TGTGCCAGCAGCGCGGCCGGGACTAGCGGCTACGAGCAGTACTTC. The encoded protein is CASSAAGTSGYEQYF.

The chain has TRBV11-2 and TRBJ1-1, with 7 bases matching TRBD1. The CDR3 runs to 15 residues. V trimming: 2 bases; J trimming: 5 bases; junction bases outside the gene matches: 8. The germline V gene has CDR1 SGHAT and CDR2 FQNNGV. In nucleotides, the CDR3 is TGTGCCAGCAGCTTACCTTGGACAGGCGGGACTGAAGCTTTCTTT. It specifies CASSLPWTGGTEAFF. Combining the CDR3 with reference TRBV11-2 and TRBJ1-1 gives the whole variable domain EAGVAQSPRYKIIEKRQSVAFWCNPISGHATLYWYQQILGQGPKLLIQFQNNGVVDDSQLPKDRFSAERLKGVDSTLKIQPAKLEDSAVYLCASSLPWTGGTEAFFGQGTRLTVV.

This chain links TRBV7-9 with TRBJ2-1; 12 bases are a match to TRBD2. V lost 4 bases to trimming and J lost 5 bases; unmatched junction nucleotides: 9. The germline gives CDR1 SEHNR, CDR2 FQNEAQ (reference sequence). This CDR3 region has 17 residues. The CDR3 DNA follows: TGTGCCAGCAGCTCAGCATGGACTAGCGGGACAGACAATGAGCAGTTCTTC. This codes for CASSSAWTSGTDNEQFF. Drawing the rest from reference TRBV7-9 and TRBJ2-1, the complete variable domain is DTGVSQNPRHKITKRGQNVTFRCDPISEHNRLYWYRQTLGQGPEFLTYFQNEAQLEKSRLLSDRFSAERPKGSFSTLEIQRTEQGDSAMYLCASSSAWTSGTDNEQFFGPGTRLTVL.

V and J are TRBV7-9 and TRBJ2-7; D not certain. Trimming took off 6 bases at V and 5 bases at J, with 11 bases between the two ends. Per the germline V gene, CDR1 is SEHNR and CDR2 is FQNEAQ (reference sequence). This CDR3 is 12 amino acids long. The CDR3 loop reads CASSRPTNEQYF. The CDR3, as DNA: TGTGCCAGCAGTCGACCCACCAACGAGCAGTACTTC.

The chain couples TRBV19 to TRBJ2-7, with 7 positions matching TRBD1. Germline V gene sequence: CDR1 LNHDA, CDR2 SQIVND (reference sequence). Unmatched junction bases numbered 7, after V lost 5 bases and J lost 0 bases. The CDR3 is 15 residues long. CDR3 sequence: CASSVQQGSSYEQYF. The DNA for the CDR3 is TGTGCCAGTAGTGTCCAACAGGGGAGCTCCTACGAGCAGTACTTC.

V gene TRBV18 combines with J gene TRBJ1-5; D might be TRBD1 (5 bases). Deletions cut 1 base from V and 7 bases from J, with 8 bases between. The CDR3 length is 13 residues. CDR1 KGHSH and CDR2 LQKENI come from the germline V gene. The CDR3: CASSPRGEQPQHF. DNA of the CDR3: TGTGCCAGCTCACCACGGGGGGAGCAGCCCCAGCATTTT.

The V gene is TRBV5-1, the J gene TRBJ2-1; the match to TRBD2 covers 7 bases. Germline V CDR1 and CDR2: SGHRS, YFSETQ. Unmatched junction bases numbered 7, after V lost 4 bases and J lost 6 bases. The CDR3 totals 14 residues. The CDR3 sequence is CASSGGSSGNEQFF. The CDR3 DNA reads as TGCGCCAGCAGCGGTGGGTCTAGCGGCAATGAGCAGTTCTTC.

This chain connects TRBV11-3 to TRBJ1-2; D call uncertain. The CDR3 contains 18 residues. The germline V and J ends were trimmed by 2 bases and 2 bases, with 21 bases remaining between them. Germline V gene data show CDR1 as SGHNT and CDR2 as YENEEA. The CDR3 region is CASSLSIWVDEGNYGYTF. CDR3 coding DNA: TGTGCCAGCAGCTTATCGATCTGGGTTGATGAGGGCAACTATGGCTACACCTTC.

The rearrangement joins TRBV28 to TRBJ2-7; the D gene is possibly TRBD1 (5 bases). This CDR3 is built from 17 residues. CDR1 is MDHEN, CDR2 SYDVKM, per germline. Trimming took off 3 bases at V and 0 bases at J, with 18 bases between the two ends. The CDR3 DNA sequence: TGTGCCAGCAGTTTTTCGTTCGCCAGGGCCAACTCCTACGAGCAGTACTTC. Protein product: CASSFSFARANSYEQYF.

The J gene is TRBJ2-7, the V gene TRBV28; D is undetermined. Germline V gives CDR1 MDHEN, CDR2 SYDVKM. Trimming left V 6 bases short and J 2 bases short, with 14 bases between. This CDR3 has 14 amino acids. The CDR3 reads CASSESAEPYEQYF. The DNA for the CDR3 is TGTGCCAGCAGCGAATCGGCAGAGCCCTACGAGCAGTACTTC. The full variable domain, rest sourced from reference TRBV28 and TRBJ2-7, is DVKVTQSSRYLVKRTGEKVFLECVQDMDHENMFWYRQDPGLGLRLIYFSYDVKMKEKGDIPEGYSVSREKKERFSLILESASTNQTSMYLCASSESAEPYEQYFGPGTRLTVT.

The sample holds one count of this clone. CDR3 loop: CASSLGLAGGRTGELFF. The CDR3 region has the DNA TGCGCCAGCAGCTTGGGACTAGCGGGAGGTCGGACCGGGGAGCTGTTTTTT. The rearrangement links TRBV5-1 to TRBJ2-2; 13 bases map to TRBD2. This CDR3 spans 17 amino acids. V was pared by 0 bases and J by 5 bases, with 4 bases of the junction left unmatched. CDR1 and CDR2 (germline): SGHRS, YFSETQ.

CDR3 residues: CASSLSAPSDNYGYTF. The DNA of the CDR3 is TGTGCCAGCAGCTTGAGTGCCCCGTCGGACAACTATGGCTACACCTTC. The chain combines TRBV5-4 with TRBJ1-2; D is ambiguous. CDR3 length: 16 residues. The V gene's germline CDR1 is SGHNT and CDR2 YYREEE (reference sequence). Trimming removed 1 base at V and 2 bases at J, with 15 bases between. Supplemented by reference TRBV5-4 and TRBJ1-2, the full variable domain reads ETGVTQSPTHLIKTRGQQVTLRCSSQSGHNTVSWYQQALGQGPQFIFQYYREEENGRGNFPPRFSGLQFPNYSSELNVNALELDDSALYLCASSLSAPSDNYGYTFGSGTRLTVV.

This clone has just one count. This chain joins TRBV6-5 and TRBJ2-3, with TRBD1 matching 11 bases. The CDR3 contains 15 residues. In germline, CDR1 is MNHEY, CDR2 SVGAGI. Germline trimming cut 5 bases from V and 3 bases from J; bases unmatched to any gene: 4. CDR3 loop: CASSAGTGGTDTQYF. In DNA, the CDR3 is TGTGCCAGCAGTGCCGGGACAGGGGGGACAGATACGCAGTATTTT.

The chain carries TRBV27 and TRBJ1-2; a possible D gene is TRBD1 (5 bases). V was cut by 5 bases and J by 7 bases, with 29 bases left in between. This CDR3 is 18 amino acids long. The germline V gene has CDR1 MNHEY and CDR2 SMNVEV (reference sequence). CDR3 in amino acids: CASSPFLILGQSKAGYTF. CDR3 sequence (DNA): TGTGCCAGCAGTCCCTTTTTAATACTTGGACAAAGCAAAGCTGGCTACACCTTC.

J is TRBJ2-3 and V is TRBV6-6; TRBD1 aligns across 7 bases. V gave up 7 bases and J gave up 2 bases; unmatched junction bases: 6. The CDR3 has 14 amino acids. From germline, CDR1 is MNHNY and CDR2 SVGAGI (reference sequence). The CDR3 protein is CASTPGGVTDTQYF. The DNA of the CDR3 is TGTGCCAGCACTCCAGGGGGTGTCACAGATACGCAGTATTTT.

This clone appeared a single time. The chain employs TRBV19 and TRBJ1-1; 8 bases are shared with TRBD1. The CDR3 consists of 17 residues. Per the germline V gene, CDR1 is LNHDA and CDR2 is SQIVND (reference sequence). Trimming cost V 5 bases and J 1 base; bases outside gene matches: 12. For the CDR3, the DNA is TGTGCCAGTAGTCCAGAACTCGGACAGGGATGGAACACTGAAGCTTTCTTT. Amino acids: CASSPELGQGWNTEAFF.

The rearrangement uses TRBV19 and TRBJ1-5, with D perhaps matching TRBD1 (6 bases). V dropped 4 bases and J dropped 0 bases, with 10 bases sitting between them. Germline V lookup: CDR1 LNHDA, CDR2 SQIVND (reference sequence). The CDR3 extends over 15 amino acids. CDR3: CASSKTGFSNQPQHF. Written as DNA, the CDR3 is TGTGCCAGTAGTAAAACAGGGTTTAGCAATCAGCCCCAGCATTTT. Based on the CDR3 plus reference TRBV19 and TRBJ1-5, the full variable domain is DGGITQSPKYLFRKEGQNVTLSCEQNLNHDAMYWYRQDPGQGLRLIYYSQIVNDFQKGDIAEGYSVSREKKESFPLTVTSAQKNPTAFYLCASSKTGFSNQPQHFGDGTRLSIL.

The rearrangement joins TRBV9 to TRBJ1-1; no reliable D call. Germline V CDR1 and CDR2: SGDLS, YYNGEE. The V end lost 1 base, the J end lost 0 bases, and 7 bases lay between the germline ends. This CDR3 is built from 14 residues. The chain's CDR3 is CASSVTFMNTEAFF. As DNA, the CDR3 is TGTGCCAGCAGCGTAACATTTATGAACACTGAAGCTTTCTTT.

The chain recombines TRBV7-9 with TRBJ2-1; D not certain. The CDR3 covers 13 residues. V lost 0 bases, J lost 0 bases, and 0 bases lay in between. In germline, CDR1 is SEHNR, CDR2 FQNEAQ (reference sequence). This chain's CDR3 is CASSLASYNEQFF. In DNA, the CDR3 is TGTGCCAGCAGCTTAGCCTCCTACAATGAGCAGTTCTTC.

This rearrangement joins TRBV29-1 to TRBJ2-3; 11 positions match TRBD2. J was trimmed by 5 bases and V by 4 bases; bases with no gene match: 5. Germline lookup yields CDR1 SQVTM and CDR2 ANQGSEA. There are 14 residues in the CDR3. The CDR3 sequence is CSVVGTSGQDTQYF. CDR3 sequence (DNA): TGCAGCGTTGTTGGGACTAGCGGACAAGATACGCAGTATTTT.